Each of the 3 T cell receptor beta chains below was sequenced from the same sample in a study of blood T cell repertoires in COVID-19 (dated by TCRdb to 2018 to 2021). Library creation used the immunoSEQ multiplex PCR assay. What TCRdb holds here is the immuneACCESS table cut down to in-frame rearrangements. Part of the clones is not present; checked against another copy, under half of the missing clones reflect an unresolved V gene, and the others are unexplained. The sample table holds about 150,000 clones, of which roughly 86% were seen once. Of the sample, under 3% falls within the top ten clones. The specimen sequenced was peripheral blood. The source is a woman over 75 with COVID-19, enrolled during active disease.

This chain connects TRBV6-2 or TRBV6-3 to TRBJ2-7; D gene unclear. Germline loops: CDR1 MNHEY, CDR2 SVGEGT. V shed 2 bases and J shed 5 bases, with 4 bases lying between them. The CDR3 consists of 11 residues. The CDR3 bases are TGTGCCAGCAGTTACCCCAACGAGCAGTACTTC. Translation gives CASSYPNEQYF.

The CDR3 DNA reads as TGTGCCAGCAGTTTTTCAGTAGGCGGTTCACCCCTCCACTTT. This encodes CASSFSVGGSPLHF. The chain carries TRBV28 and TRBJ1-6; D is unclear. Germline V lookup: CDR1 MDHEN, CDR2 SYDVKM. Trimming removed 3 bases at V and 9 bases at J, with 12 bases between. This CDR3 is built from 14 residues.

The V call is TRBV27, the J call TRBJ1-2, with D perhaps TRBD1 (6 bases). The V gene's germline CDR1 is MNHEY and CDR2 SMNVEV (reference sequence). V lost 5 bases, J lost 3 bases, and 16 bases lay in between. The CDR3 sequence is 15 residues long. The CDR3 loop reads CASSLGRGGDYGYTF. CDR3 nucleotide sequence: TGTGCCAGCAGTCTGGGGAGGGGGGGGGACTATGGCTACACCTTC.